The 11 T cell receptor beta chains given below trace back to one sample, sequenced in a study of T cell responses to AZD1222 COVID-19 vaccine. Clones were read by immunoSEQ multiplex PCR, and TCRdb kept only the in-frame ones, dropping some. The profile shows some 130,000 clones, approximately 90% of them singletons. The sequenced sample was peripheral blood, obtained on day 0 of AZD1222 vaccination. The source of these receptors is an adult in good health.

The rearrangement joins TRBV6-5 to TRBJ1-1; TRBD1 agrees at 9 bases. The V gene end was trimmed by 2 bases and the J gene end by 0 bases; junction bases not matched to a gene: 1. The CDR3 is 15 residues long. In germline, CDR1 is MNHEY, CDR2 SVGAGI. CDR3 nucleotides: TGTGCCAGCAGTTACGGGACAGGGCTGAACACTGAAGCTTTCTTT. Translation: CASSYGTGLNTEAFF.

The chain joins TRBV30 to TRBJ1-1; D uncertain. The CDR3 runs 9 residues. With 2 bases removed from V and 10 bases from J, the gap between germline ends came to 5 bases. CDR1 is GTSNPN and CDR2 is SVGIG in the germline V gene (reference sequence). The CDR3 DNA reads TGTGCCTGGAGTCCGGGAGCTTTCTTT. Translated: CAWSPGAFF.

This chain uses TRBV28 with TRBJ2-7; 9 nucleotides agree with TRBD2. This CDR3 has 15 amino acids. Germline V gene data show CDR1 as MDHEN and CDR2 as SYDVKM. Germline trimming cut 6 bases from V and 3 bases from J; bases unmatched to any gene: 9. The CDR3 loop is CASRPTLAGLYEQYF. The CDR3 nucleotides read TGTGCCAGCAGACCTACACTAGCGGGTCTCTACGAGCAGTACTTC.

The CDR3 reads CASSQPGRNTEAFF. CDR3 DNA: TGTGCCAGCAGCCAACCAGGGAGAAACACTGAAGCTTTCTTT. The rearrangement uses TRBV16 and TRBJ1-1; TRBD1 is a possible D gene (5 bases). The V gene's germline CDR1 is KGHSY and CDR2 FQNENV. This CDR3 has 14 amino acids. Between the trimmed V and J ends, which lost 2 bases and 2 bases, there was a span of 9 bases.

V usage is TRBV19 and J usage is TRBJ2-5, with D perhaps matching TRBD2 (6 bases). With 5 bases removed from V and 1 base from J, the gap between germline ends came to 11 bases. CDR1 LNHDA and CDR2 SQIVND come from the germline V gene (reference sequence). The CDR3 is 14 residues long. The CDR3 is CASSDGTLQETQYF. CDR3 sequence (DNA): TGTGCCAGTAGTGATGGGACTCTCCAAGAGACCCAGTACTTC.

This rearrangement joins TRBV27 to TRBJ1-5; tentative D call: TRBD1 (5 bases). Deletions cut 3 bases from V and 5 bases from J, with 11 bases between. Germline V CDR1 and CDR2: MNHEY, SMNVEV (reference sequence). This CDR3 has 14 residues. The CDR3 here is CASSFGWGDQPQHF. In nucleotides, the CDR3 is TGTGCCAGCAGTTTTGGGTGGGGGGATCAGCCCCAGCATTTT.

CDR3 amino acids: CASSYNRIQETQYF. For the CDR3, the DNA is TGTGCCAGCAGTTACAACAGGATCCAAGAGACCCAGTACTTC. J is TRBJ2-5 and V is TRBV6-5; tentative D call: TRBD1 (5 bases). The CDR3 totals 14 residues. Germline V gene data show CDR1 as MNHEY and CDR2 as SVGAGI. Trimming cost V 2 bases and J 1 base, with 8 bases left between them.

This chain uses TRBV4-1 with TRBJ2-7, with a tentative D call TRBD1 (6 bases). The CDR3 has 15 residues. Germline loops: CDR1 MGHRA, CDR2 YSYEKL. Trimming stripped 0 bases from V and 0 bases from J, with 9 bases between. The CDR3 DNA is TGCGCCAGCAGCCAAGATCGAGGGGGCTCCTACGAGCAGTACTTC. It translates to CASSQDRGGSYEQYF.

CDR3 amino acids: CASTQGSNQPQHF. Written as DNA, the CDR3 is TGTGCCAGCACCCAGGGGAGCAATCAGCCCCAGCATTTT. The chain has TRBV6-5 and TRBJ1-5; D might be TRBD1 (6 bases). Per the germline V gene, CDR1 is MNHEY and CDR2 is SVGAGI. The CDR3 is 13 residues long. Between the trimmed V and J ends, which lost 7 bases and 1 base, there was a span of 8 bases.

The sample holds a few counts of this clone. The J gene is TRBJ1-5, the V gene TRBV5-4; D not resolved. CDR3 size: 14 residues. Trimming pared 4 bases from V and 4 bases from J, leaving 12 bases between. CDR1 SGHNT and CDR2 YYREEE come from the germline V gene (reference sequence). The chain's CDR3 is CASSQDPGNQPQHF. CDR3 DNA sequence: TGTGCCAGCAGCCAGGACCCCGGGAATCAGCCCCAGCATTTT.

The gene calls are TRBV13 and TRBJ2-2; D remains unclear. The V gene lost 6 bases and the J gene lost 3 bases, with 17 bases spanning the gap. CDR1 PRHDT and CDR2 FYEKMQ come from the germline V gene (reference sequence). The CDR3 covers 16 residues. CDR3 sequence reads: CASSIHTTTDTGELFF. The DNA for the CDR3 is TGTGCCAGCAGTATTCACACCACTACGGACACCGGGGAGCTGTTTTTT.